These T cell receptor beta chains were read from a single sample in a study of T cell changes during pregnancy in multiple sclerosis. The method was immunoSEQ multiplex PCR; TCRdb's version includes in-frame clones alone and lacks a portion of them. This sample has about 40,000 clones; more than 85% occur once, and the top ten carry 13%. Sequences were derived from CD8+ T cells from peripheral blood mononuclear cells, sampled in the first trimester of pregnancy. Receptor source: a female donor with multiple sclerosis, enrolled in a pregnancy study. Each CDR3 is given with its conserved first and last residue. The D gene is left open where the match is weak. Rows may omit the clone size; those that give it use once, few, many or a size class.

cdr3_aa,cdr3_nt,j_call,clone_size,d_call,v_call
CASSLDDGTGDPMAYNSPLHF,TGTGCCAGCAGCTTAGACGACGGGACAGGGGACCCCATGGCCTATAATTCACCCCTCCACTTT,TRBJ1-6,-,TRBD1,TRBV7-6
CASSEAGTSGGGEQFF,TGTGCCAGCAGTGAAGCGGGAACTAGCGGGGGTGGTGAGCAGTTCTTC,TRBJ2-1,-,TRBD2,TRBV2
CASSESRFGARYNEQFF,TGTGCCAGCAGTGAATCTCGCTTTGGGGCTAGGTACAATGAGCAGTTCTTC,TRBJ2-1,-,-,TRBV25-1
CASGFQTEKSMNTEAFF,TGTGCTAGTGGTTTCCAGACAGAAAAATCCATGAACACTGAAGCTTTCTTT,TRBJ1-1,-,-,TRBV12-5
CASSFGTGSYEQYF,TGTGCCAGCAGCTTTGGGACAGGTTCCTACGAGCAGTACTTC,TRBJ2-7,-,TRBD1,TRBV13
CASSEYTARNTIYF,TGTGCCAGCAGTGAATACACAGCTCGAAACACCATATATTTT,TRBJ1-3,once,-,TRBV2
CASSPAGEETQYF,TGTGCCAGCAGTCCAGCGGGGGAAGAGACCCAGTACTTC,TRBJ2-5,-,TRBD2,TRBV7-3
CASSVGAGEGTDTQYF,TGTGCCAGCAGCGTAGGAGCGGGGGAAGGGACAGATACGCAGTATTTT,TRBJ2-3,-,TRBD2,TRBV9
CASSLVLQGADGYTF,TGTGCCAGCAGCTTGGTCCTACAGGGAGCGGATGGCTACACCTTC,TRBJ1-2,-,-,TRBV5-6
CASSEGQAYGYTF,TGTGCCAGCAGCGAGGGACAGGCCTATGGCTACACCTTC,TRBJ1-2,-,TRBD1,TRBV9
CASSFSFGQGANGYTF,TGCGCCAGCAGCTTTTCGTTCGGACAGGGGGCAAATGGCTACACCTTC,TRBJ1-2,-,TRBD1,TRBV5-1
CAYRGGGVGGEAFF,TGTGCCTACAGAGGTGGGGGTGTGGGGGGAGAAGCTTTCTTT,TRBJ1-1,-,-,TRBV2
CASSPYGGEGSTDTQYF,TGTGCCAGCAGCCCCTATGGGGGGGAGGGGAGCACAGATACGCAGTATTTT,TRBJ2-3,-,TRBD2,TRBV13
CASSQVGGNGYTF,TGCGCCAGCAGCCAAGTAGGAGGGAATGGCTACACCTTC,TRBJ1-2,-,-,TRBV4-1
CASSPTRGVSYEQYF,TGTGCCAGCAGCCCGACCCGGGGGGTTTCCTACGAGCAGTACTTC,TRBJ2-7,once,TRBD2,TRBV14
CASSDRDRGEETQYF,TGCGCCAGCAGCGACCGGGACAGGGGAGAAGAGACCCAGTACTTC,TRBJ2-5,-,TRBD1,TRBV5-1
CASSAQGPYNEQFF,TGTGCCAGCAGCGCTCAGGGGCCCTACAATGAGCAGTTCTTC,TRBJ2-1,-,-,TRBV5-8
CASSYRATEAFF,TGTGCCAGCAGCTACAGGGCCACTGAAGCTTTCTTT,TRBJ1-1,-,-,TRBV21-1
CASSPDRDSYNEQFF,TGTGCCAGCAGCCCCGACCGGGACTCCTACAATGAGCAGTTCTTC,TRBJ2-1,-,-,TRBV5-6
CSAQRDLSYEQYF,TGCAGCGCGCAACGGGACTTATCCTACGAGCAGTACTTC,TRBJ2-7,few,-,TRBV29-1
CASSRTSGLSYEQYF,TGTGCCAGCAGTCGGACTAGCGGGTTATCCTACGAGCAGTACTTC,TRBJ2-7,-,TRBD2,TRBV27
CASSESWGGGTDTQYF,TGTGCCAGCAGTGAATCCTGGGGGGGTGGCACAGATACGCAGTATTTT,TRBJ2-3,-,TRBD2,TRBV6-1
CASTRTSGTQETQYF,TGTGCCAGCACCCGGACTAGCGGGACTCAAGAGACCCAGTACTTC,TRBJ2-5,-,TRBD2,TRBV6-1
CASSPSRDFSGADYEQYF,TGTGCCAGCAGCCCGAGCCGGGACTTTAGCGGGGCCGACTACGAGCAGTACTTC,TRBJ2-7,-,TRBD2,TRBV9
CASGDSEAFF,TGTGCCAGCGGAGACAGTGAAGCTTTCTTT,TRBJ1-1,-,-,TRBV2
CASSLEGRGRGKLFF,TGTGCCAGCAGCTTGGAAGGGCGGGGACGCGGAAAACTGTTTTTT,TRBJ1-4,-,-,TRBV7-9
CASSLTGTVNSPLHF,TGTGCCAGCAGTTTAACCGGGACAGTCAATTCACCCCTCCACTTT,TRBJ1-6,-,TRBD1,TRBV27
CAISEDRGNTEAFF,TGTGCCATCAGTGAAGACAGGGGGAACACTGAAGCTTTCTTT,TRBJ1-1,-,TRBD1,TRBV10-3
CASSVGQMNTEAFF,TGTGCCAGCAGCGTAGGGCAGATGAACACTGAAGCTTTCTTT,TRBJ1-1,-,-,TRBV9
CASSEGGGEGETQYF,TGTGCCAGCAGCGAGGGCGGGGGGGAGGGAGAGACCCAGTACTTC,TRBJ2-5,-,TRBD2,TRBV9
CASTGLAGGDGVLQFF,TGTGCCAGCACGGGACTAGCGGGGGGGGACGGGGTTCTGCAGTTCTTC,TRBJ2-1,-,TRBD2,TRBV9
CASSLQGIDRDYEQYF,TGTGCCAGCAGCCTACAGGGGATCGATAGAGACTACGAGCAGTACTTC,TRBJ2-7,once,TRBD1,TRBV7-8
CASSQGQGEGHTDTQYF,TGTGCCAGCAGCCAGGGACAGGGCGAGGGGCACACAGATACGCAGTATTTT,TRBJ2-3,-,TRBD1,TRBV7-6
CASTSSRQAGYTF,TGTGCCAGCACCTCGTCCAGGCAGGCCGGCTACACCTTC,TRBJ1-2,-,-,TRBV7-9
CASSLLGEETQYF,TGTGCCAGCAGCCTTTTAGGGGAAGAGACCCAGTACTTC,TRBJ2-5,-,-,TRBV7-8
CASSIALLGQGKNTEAFF,TGTGCCAGTAGTATTGCCCTACTTGGACAGGGGAAGAACACTGAAGCTTTCTTT,TRBJ1-1,-,TRBD1,TRBV19
CASSVGLAGEQYF,TGTGCCAGCAGCGTAGGTCTAGCGGGGGAGCAGTACTTC,TRBJ2-7,-,TRBD2,TRBV9
CASSLVRGELFF,TGTGCCAGCAGCTTAGTGCGGGGGGAGCTGTTTTTT,TRBJ2-2,-,-,TRBV11-3
CASSLAGSNQPQHF,TGTGCCAGCAGCTTAGCGGGGTCAAATCAGCCCCAGCATTTT,TRBJ1-5,-,-,TRBV13
CASLERGTQYF,TGCGCCAGCCTGGAGCGTGGGACCCAGTACTTC,TRBJ2-5,-,-,TRBV5-1
CATSRPPAEGEQYF,TGTGCCACCAGCAGACCCCCCGCAGAGGGCGAGCAGTACTTC,TRBJ2-7,-,-,TRBV15
CSVEDQGLVGYTF,TGCAGCGTTGAAGATCAGGGATTAGTGGGCTACACCTTC,TRBJ1-2,-,-,TRBV29-1
CASSEELAGGLVEQFF,TGTGCCAGCAGCGAAGAACTAGCGGGGGGGCTTGTGGAGCAGTTCTTC,TRBJ2-1,-,TRBD2,TRBV5-6